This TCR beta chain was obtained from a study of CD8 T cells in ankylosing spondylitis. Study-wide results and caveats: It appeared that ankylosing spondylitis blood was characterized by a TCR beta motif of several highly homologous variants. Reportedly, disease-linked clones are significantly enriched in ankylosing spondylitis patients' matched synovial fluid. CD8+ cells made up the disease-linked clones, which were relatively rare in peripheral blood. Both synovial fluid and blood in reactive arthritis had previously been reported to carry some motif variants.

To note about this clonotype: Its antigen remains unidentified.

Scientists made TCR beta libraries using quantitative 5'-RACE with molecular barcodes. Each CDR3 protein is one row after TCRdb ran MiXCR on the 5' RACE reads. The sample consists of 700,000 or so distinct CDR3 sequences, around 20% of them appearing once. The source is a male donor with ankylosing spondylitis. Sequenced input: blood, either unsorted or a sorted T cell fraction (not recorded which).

In DNA form, the CDR3 reads TGTGCCAGCAGCCGAGGAGAGTGGGGACACAATGAGCAGTTCTTC. This encodes CASSRGEWGHNEQFF. The chain couples TRBV7-2 to TRBJ2-1, with D possibly being TRBD1 or TRBD2 (5 bases each). The germline V gene encodes CDR1 SGHTA and CDR2 FQGNSA. The V and J ends lost 5 bases and 5 bases respectively, with 16 bases between them. The CDR3 extends over 15 amino acids.